These T cell receptor beta chains were read from a single sample in a study of T cells in Graves' hyperthyroidism and ophthalmopathy. MiXCR was run by TCRdb on the multiplex PCR reads, yielding one entry per CDR3 protein. The sample lists about 600,000 distinct CDR3 sequences, 16% occurring once. Material: blood. These receptors all come from a woman aged 40 to 49 with Graves' ophthalmopathy. The CDR3 runs from the conserved cysteine through the conserved F or W. The D gene is left open where the match is weak. The listing skips clone size in some rows; elsewhere it reads once, few, many or a size class.

CDR3aa: CSARGPGGGTGELFF
CDR3nt: TGCAGTGCTAGAGGGCCGGGGGGTGGGACCGGGGAGCTGTTTTTT
abundance: few
j_gene: TRBJ2-2
d_gene: TRBD2
v_gene: TRBV20-1

CDR3aa: CASSSSSSGRAYNEQFF
CDR3nt: TGTGCCAGCAGTTCCTCATCTAGCGGGAGGGCCTACAATGAGCAGTTCTTC
abundance: many
j_gene: TRBJ2-1
d_gene: TRBD2
v_gene: TRBV6-1

CDR3aa: CSAGSVGGGYEQYF
CDR3nt: TGCAGTGCTGGCTCTGTTGGCGGAGGGTACGAGCAGTACTTC
abundance: once
j_gene: TRBJ2-7
d_gene: NA
v_gene: TRBV20-1

CDR3aa: CASSYQGGGTEAFF
CDR3nt: TGTGCCAGCAGTTATCAGGGAGGAGGGACTGAAGCTTTCTTT
abundance: many
j_gene: TRBJ1-1
d_gene: NA
v_gene: TRBV12-3/TRBV12-4

CDR3aa: CASSPDGDTEAFF
CDR3nt: TGCGCCAGCAGCCCCGACGGGGACACTGAAGCTTTCTTT
abundance: many
j_gene: TRBJ1-1
d_gene: NA
v_gene: TRBV5-1

CDR3aa: CASSSAIGRGPTDTQYF
CDR3nt: TGTGCCAGCAGTTCGGCTATTGGGCGGGGGCCCACAGATACGCAGTATTTT
abundance: few
j_gene: TRBJ2-3
d_gene: NA
v_gene: TRBV12-3/TRBV12-4

CDR3aa: CASRGPVRGGGNIQYF
CDR3nt: TGTGCCAGCAGGGGCCCCGTCAGGGGAGGGGGAAACATTCAGTACTTC
abundance: NA
j_gene: TRBJ2-4
d_gene: NA
v_gene: TRBV6-1

CDR3aa: CAWSQQGGTEAFF
CDR3nt: TGTGCCTGGAGCCAACAGGGAGGCACTGAAGCTTTCTTT
abundance: many
j_gene: TRBJ1-1
d_gene: NA
v_gene: TRBV30

CDR3aa: CASSPWGGGEMDTQYF
CDR3nt: TGTGCCAGCAGCCCATGGGGAGGGGGCGAAATGGATACGCAGTATTTT
abundance: many
j_gene: TRBJ2-3
d_gene: NA
v_gene: TRBV3-1

CDR3aa: CAWSGGGEQYF
CDR3nt: TGTGCCTGGAGTGGTGGTGGCGAGCAGTACTTC
abundance: NA
j_gene: TRBJ2-7
d_gene: NA
v_gene: TRBV30

CDR3aa: CASTWPPGNTIYF
CDR3nt: TGTGCCAGCACTTGGCCCCCTGGAAACACCATATATTTT
abundance: NA
j_gene: TRBJ1-3
d_gene: NA
v_gene: TRBV11-2

CDR3aa: CTASGSSGANVLTF
CDR3nt: TGCACCGCATCCGGCAGCTCTGGGGCCAACGTCCTGACTTTC
abundance: NA
j_gene: TRBJ2-6
d_gene: NA
v_gene: TRBV20-1

CDR3aa: CASSRNGTLNSPLHF
CDR3nt: TGTGCCAGCAGTAGAAACGGGACCCTAAATTCACCCCTCCACTTT
abundance: few
j_gene: TRBJ1-6
d_gene: NA
v_gene: TRBV27

CDR3aa: CASRIGGSTDTQYF
CDR3nt: TGCGCCAGCCGTATCGGGGGGAGCACAGATACGCAGTATTTT
abundance: few
j_gene: TRBJ2-3
d_gene: TRBD2
v_gene: TRBV5-1

CDR3aa: CASSLDYRSPLHF
CDR3nt: TGTGCCAGCAGTTTGGATTACCGATCACCCCTCCACTTT
abundance: many
j_gene: TRBJ1-6
d_gene: NA
v_gene: TRBV28

CDR3aa: CSAMDGRREQYF
CDR3nt: TGCAGCGCTATGGACGGAAGGAGAGAGCAGTACTTC
abundance: few
j_gene: TRBJ2-7
d_gene: NA
v_gene: TRBV29-1

CDR3aa: CASLDRGDAETQYF
CDR3nt: TGTGCCAGTCTGGACAGGGGGGATGCAGAGACCCAGTACTTC
abundance: many
j_gene: TRBJ2-5
d_gene: TRBD1
v_gene: TRBV13

CDR3aa: CASSLEGSNQPQHF
CDR3nt: TGTGCCAGCAGCTTAGAAGGTAGCAATCAGCCCCAGCATTTT
abundance: many
j_gene: TRBJ1-5
d_gene: NA
v_gene: TRBV5-1

CDR3aa: CASSPTLGLTTDTQYF
CDR3nt: TGTGCCAGCTCACCTACTCTCGGACTTACCACAGATACGCAGTATTTT
abundance: few
j_gene: TRBJ2-3
d_gene: NA
v_gene: TRBV18

CDR3aa: CASSIGQGPNQPQHF
CDR3nt: TGTGCCAGTAGTATAGGACAGGGCCCCAATCAGCCCCAGCATTTT
abundance: NA
j_gene: TRBJ1-5
d_gene: TRBD1
v_gene: TRBV19

CDR3aa: CASAWAPNQPQHF
CDR3nt: TGTGCCAGCGCTTGGGCCCCCAATCAGCCCCAGCATTTT
abundance: few
j_gene: TRBJ1-5
d_gene: NA
v_gene: TRBV12-3/TRBV12-4

CDR3aa: CASSPRLVYEQYF
CDR3nt: TGTGCCAGCAGTCCCCGACTTGTCTACGAGCAGTACTTC
abundance: many
j_gene: TRBJ2-7
d_gene: NA
v_gene: TRBV28

CDR3aa: CAWSGSGTGVSQPQHF
CDR3nt: TGTGCCTGGAGTGGCTCCGGGACAGGGGTAAGTCAGCCCCAGCATTTT
abundance: NA
j_gene: TRBJ1-5
d_gene: TRBD1
v_gene: TRBV30

CDR3aa: CAWSSGSSSYEQYF
CDR3nt: TGTGCCTGGAGTTCAGGGAGCTCATCCTACGAGCAGTACTTC
abundance: few
j_gene: TRBJ2-7
d_gene: NA
v_gene: TRBV30

CDR3aa: CASSRTSGGAPDTQYF
CDR3nt: TGTGCCAGCAGCCGGACTAGCGGGGGGGCCCCAGATACGCAGTATTTT
abundance: NA
j_gene: TRBJ2-3
d_gene: TRBD2
v_gene: TRBV2

CDR3aa: CSALPGLADTDTQYF
CDR3nt: TGCAGTGCTCTTCCGGGACTAGCAGACACAGATACGCAGTATTTT
abundance: many
j_gene: TRBJ2-3
d_gene: TRBD2
v_gene: TRBV20-1

CDR3aa: CASSPDRVNQPQHF
CDR3nt: TGTGCCAGCAGTCCGGACAGGGTCAATCAGCCCCAGCATTTT
abundance: NA
j_gene: TRBJ1-5
d_gene: TRBD1
v_gene: TRBV6-1

CDR3aa: CASSQPEESETQYF
CDR3nt: TGCGCCAGCAGCCAACCGGAGGAGTCAGAGACCCAGTACTTC
abundance: many
j_gene: TRBJ2-5
d_gene: NA
v_gene: TRBV4-1

CDR3aa: CASSAPTSTYEQYF
CDR3nt: TGTGCCAGCAGTGCTCCAACTAGCACCTACGAGCAGTACTTC
abundance: many
j_gene: TRBJ2-7
d_gene: NA
v_gene: TRBV28

CDR3aa: CSVASGSLEQFF
CDR3nt: TGCAGCGTTGCTAGCGGGAGCCTTGAGCAGTTCTTC
abundance: few
j_gene: TRBJ2-1
d_gene: TRBD2
v_gene: TRBV29-1

CDR3aa: CASSQDSSGGLIYEQYF
CDR3nt: TGTGCCAGCAGCCAAGATTCTAGCGGGGGACTAATCTACGAGCAGTACTTC
abundance: NA
j_gene: TRBJ2-7
d_gene: TRBD2
v_gene: TRBV4-2

CDR3aa: CASSILQGLGEKLFF
CDR3nt: TGTGCCAGCAGCATCCTACAGGGCTTAGGGGAAAAACTGTTTTTT
abundance: many
j_gene: TRBJ1-4
d_gene: NA
v_gene: TRBV11-2

CDR3aa: CASSDSGRNGGYEQYF
CDR3nt: TGTGCCAGCAGTGACTCGGGGCGGAATGGGGGTTACGAGCAGTACTTC
abundance: many
j_gene: TRBJ2-7
d_gene: NA
v_gene: TRBV28

CDR3aa: CASSEAPAGTPLHF
CDR3nt: TGTGCCAGCAGTGAAGCGCCCGCGGGAACACCCCTCCACTTT
abundance: NA
j_gene: TRBJ1-6
d_gene: NA
v_gene: TRBV6-1

CDR3aa: CASSQPPRGSNEQFF
CDR3nt: TGTGCCAGCAGCCAACCCCCCAGGGGCAGCAATGAGCAGTTCTTC
abundance: NA
j_gene: TRBJ2-1
d_gene: NA
v_gene: TRBV11-2

CDR3aa: CASSTLGTAKNIQYF
CDR3nt: TGTGCCAGCAGTACCCTCGGGACAGCTAAAAACATTCAGTACTTC
abundance: once
j_gene: TRBJ2-4
d_gene: TRBD1
v_gene: TRBV28

CDR3aa: CASSLTGGINQPQHF
CDR3nt: TGTGCCAGCAGCTTGACAGGGGGAATCAATCAGCCCCAGCATTTT
abundance: NA
j_gene: TRBJ1-5
d_gene: TRBD1
v_gene: TRBV5-5

CDR3aa: CARRTSPVNEQFF
CDR3nt: TGTGCCAGGAGGACTAGTCCCGTCAATGAGCAGTTCTTC
abundance: NA
j_gene: TRBJ2-1
d_gene: TRBD2
v_gene: TRBV2

CDR3aa: CASSPNLPRGGNYGYTF
CDR3nt: TGTGCCAGCAGTCCAAACCTGCCCCGGGGGGGAAACTATGGCTACACCTTC
abundance: many
j_gene: TRBJ1-2
d_gene: NA
v_gene: TRBV12-3/TRBV12-4

CDR3aa: CASSQQLTQYF
CDR3nt: TGTGCCAGCAGCCAACAGCTTACGCAGTATTTT
abundance: many
j_gene: TRBJ2-3
d_gene: NA
v_gene: TRBV3-1

CDR3aa: CASKQGVSGNTIYF
CDR3nt: TGTGCCAGCAAGCAAGGGGTTTCTGGAAACACCATATATTTT
abundance: NA
j_gene: TRBJ1-3
d_gene: NA
v_gene: TRBV7-6

CDR3aa: CSASQREGLGYIQYF
CDR3nt: TGCAGTGCTAGCCAGCGGGAGGGCCTGGGGTACATTCAGTACTTC
abundance: many
j_gene: TRBJ2-4
d_gene: TRBD2
v_gene: TRBV20-1

CDR3aa: CTRGRGSQPQHF
CDR3nt: TGCACCCGGGGGCGGGGAAGTCAGCCCCAGCATTTT
abundance: few
j_gene: TRBJ1-5
d_gene: NA
v_gene: TRBV29-1

CDR3aa: CASKLTGLADIYNEQFF
CDR3nt: TGTGCCAGCAAACTAACGGGACTAGCGGATATCTACAATGAGCAGTTCTTC
abundance: many
j_gene: TRBJ2-1
d_gene: TRBD2
v_gene: TRBV28

CDR3aa: CASATSGEYTQYF
CDR3nt: TGTGCCAGCGCAACTAGCGGGGAGTATACGCAGTATTTT
abundance: NA
j_gene: TRBJ2-3
d_gene: TRBD2
v_gene: TRBV7-3